The 11 T cell receptor delta chains below were found in one sample sequenced in a study of γδ T cells in repeated Plasmodium falciparum infection. TCRdb re-analyzed the multiplex PCR reads via CATT. The sample carries tens of thousands of delta-chain clones, around 1.7% recorded once. Gammadelta T cells were flow-sorted from PBMC into Vgamma9/Vdelta2+ and Vdelta2-negative populations for bulk analysis. The sequenced material came from gamma-delta T cells from blood. The receptor set was obtained from a pool of human donors (malaria-infected and uninfected, not separated).

This clone was observed at least ten times. TCRdb attributes to this sequence the protein of a much larger clone, which differs from the DNA translation at residue 13; a read error is likely, and the protein displayed is translated from the DNA. V is TRDV2 and J is TRDJ1, with TRDD3 identical over 9 bases. Germline loops: CDR1 GEAIGNYY, CDR2 EKD. The CDR3 sequence is 15 residues long. The CDR3 here is CACDLLGDHTDKPIF. Here the CDR3 DNA reads TGTGCCTGTGACTTACTGGGGGACCACACCGATAAACCCATCTTT.

To note about this clone: A single base is all that separates this from a far larger clone, so a read error is likely. This sample includes further DNA sequences coding for the same CDR3. The rearrangement links TRDV3 to TRDJ1, with 11 bases identical to TRDD3. The CDR3 is made up of 14 amino acids. The V gene's germline CDR1 is TVYSNPD and CDR2 GDNSRS (reference sequence). The CDR3 spells CAFERYWGIRKLIF. The CDR3, as DNA: TGTGCCTTTGAACGGTACTGGGGGATAAGAAAACTCATCTTC.

This clone came up many times. TCRdb assigns this DNA the protein of a much larger clone, which departs from its translation at residue 9; this likely reflects a read error, and the protein shown comes from translating the DNA. CDR3 coding DNA: TGTGCTCTTGGGGTAAACCACAGGACCTGGGACACCCGACAGATGTTTTTC. Amino acid sequence: CALGVNHRTWDTRQMFF. The chain employs TRDV1 and TRDJ3; D remains unclear. V lost 4 bases to trimming and J lost 2 bases, with 12 bases between them. Germline V gives CDR1 TSWWSYY, CDR2 QGS. CDR3 length: 17 amino acids.

The table lists this clone with a few counts. This DNA translates differently at residue 4 from the TCRdb protein, which is that of a much larger clone; a read error is likely, and the protein shown is the DNA's own translation. CDR3 nucleotide sequence: TGTGCTCTTTGGGAACTACAGTCTTCCTACACAAAAACTGGGGGATACGCGTCCTCCCCCGATAAACTCATCTTT. Translated: CALWELQSSYTKTGGYASSPDKLIF. The J gene is TRDJ1, the V gene TRDV1, with 13 positions matching TRDD3. The J gene comes from matching the DNA to germline here; TCRdb lacks it. CDR1 and CDR2 (germline): TSWWSYY, QGS. The CDR3 is made up of 25 amino acids.

Comments on this clone: A read error is the likely source, as a far larger clone sits one nucleotide away. Other DNA sequences within the sample encode an identical CDR3. The chain is built from TRDV1 and TRDJ1; TRDD3 matches 9 bases. TCRdb supplies no J gene; here it was assigned by aligning the nucleotide sequence to germline. The CDR3 sequence is 23 residues long. Germline assignment: CDR1 TSWWSYY and CDR2 QGS. CDR3 amino acids: CALGPPGVPTFGWGIYPTDKLIF. As DNA, the CDR3 is TGTGCCCTTGGGCCCCCCGGGGTTCCTACGTTTGGATGGGGGATATATCCCACCGATAAACTCATCTTT.

Note on this clone: This likely traces to a read error, being one base from a far larger clone. Other DNA sequences in the sample encode the same CDR3. The CDR3 region has the DNA TGTGCTCTTGGTTCCTTCCTACGTAGGAGCTGGGGGATACGCCCTCGGTACACCGATAAGCTCATCTTT. The encoded protein is CALGSFLRRSWGIRPRYTDKLIF. J is TRDJ1 and V is TRDV1, with 12 nucleotides matching TRDD3. CDR3 length: 23 amino acids. Germline V CDR1 and CDR2: TSWWSYY, QGS.

With regard to this clone: A far larger clone differs by one base, so this is likely a read error. Within the sample, other DNA sequences also encode this same CDR3. The chain couples TRDV1 to TRDJ1, with D tentatively TRDD2 (5 bases). The CDR3 runs 19 residues. V shed 3 bases and J shed 0 bases, with 23 bases lying between them. CDR1 and CDR2 from the germline V gene are TSWWSYY and QGS. This chain's CDR3 is CALGDPSPFGRGYTDKLIF. The CDR3 DNA reads TGTGCTCTTGGGGACCCAAGTCCCTTCGGGAGAGGGTACACCGATAAACTCATCTTT.

This clone was detected ten times or more. Other DNA sequences in this sample translate to the same CDR3. V and J are TRDV1 and TRDJ1; 7 bases are a match to TRDD3. CDR3 length: 21 residues. Germline CDR1 is TSWWSYY and CDR2 is QGS. Unmatched junction bases numbered 24, after V lost 5 bases and J lost 0 bases. The chain's CDR3 is CALGPQGRFLPLGMYTDKLIF. In nucleotides, the CDR3 is TGTGCTCTTGGGCCTCAAGGGAGATTCCTCCCACTGGGGATGTACACCGATAAACTCATCTTT.

Turning to this clone: The TCRdb protein comes from a much larger clone and disagrees with this DNA's translation at residue 13, likely due to a read error; the protein given here is derived from the DNA. DNA for the CDR3: TGTGCTCTTGGGGAACTTTCTTTGGGGATACGCCTATCGCTGTCCACCGATAAACTCATCTTT. Amino acids: CALGELSLGIRLSLSTDKLIF. The chain uses TRDV1 and TRDJ1; 9 positions agree with TRDD3. Assignment of the J gene here rests on matching the DNA to germline, because TCRdb gives none. This CDR3 has 21 amino acids. V trimming: 0 bases; J trimming: 1 base; junction bases outside the gene matches: 18. Germline lookup yields CDR1 TSWWSYY and CDR2 QGS.

A note on this clone: This DNA's translation and the protein TCRdb lists, from a much larger clone, do not match at residue 6, likely due to a read error; the protein shown is translated from the DNA. V and J are TRDV3 and TRDJ1; a weak D match, TRDD3 (6 bases). V shed 2 bases and J shed 2 bases, with 39 bases lying between them. Germline V CDR1 and CDR2: TVYSNPD, GDNSRS (reference sequence). The CDR3 extends over 22 amino acids. Written as DNA, the CDR3 is TGTGCCTTTCGTGAATGGCGCTTCTCCCCTTTCTGGGGTCCAGGGAGAACCGATAAACTCATCTTT. The encoded protein is CAFREWRFSPFWGPGRTDKLIF.

On this clone: TCRdb attributes to this sequence the protein of a much larger clone, which differs from the DNA translation at residue 23; a read error is likely, and the protein displayed is translated from the DNA. This chain connects TRDV1 to TRDJ1; TRDD3 agrees at 10 bases. The CDR3 has 26 amino acids. Germline assignment: CDR1 TSWWSYY and CDR2 QGS. CDR3 protein: CALGELGVKGFSTGGFSHLYTDELIF. As DNA, the CDR3 is TGTGCTCTTGGGGAACTAGGAGTCAAAGGCTTTTCGACTGGGGGATTCTCACACCTGTACACCGATGAACTCATCTTT.